This is a list of T cell receptor beta chains from one sample in a study of T cells in Graves' hyperthyroidism and ophthalmopathy. TCRdb processed the multiplex PCR reads anew with MiXCR; each CDR3 protein has one entry. The data contain 200,000 to 250,000 distinct CDR3 sequences, around 20% of them singletons. Input material: blood. The receptor set was obtained from a middle-aged man with Graves' hyperthyroidism. Each CDR3 is given with its conserved first and last residue. Fields, in order: J gene, CDR3 length, clone size, D gene, V gene, CDR3 protein, CDR3 DNA. The D gene is left open where the match is weak. Part of the rows lack a size; the others show once, few, many or a class for expanded clones.

J: TRBJ1-2; length: 12; size: many; D: -; V: TRBV29-1; CDR3: CSVERGSAGYTF; DNA: TGCAGCGTTGAAAGAGGATCGGCGGGCTACACCTTC
J: TRBJ2-7; length: 14; size: many; D: -; V: TRBV11-2; CDR3: CASSLTRFGYEQYF; DNA: TGTGCCAGCAGCTTAACGAGGTTCGGCTACGAGCAGTACTTC
J: TRBJ2-5; length: 15; size: many; D: TRBD2; V: TRBV6-2/TRBV6-3; CDR3: CASSSGTSGGETQYF; DNA: TGTGCCAGCAGCTCCGGGACTAGCGGCGGAGAGACCCAGTACTTC
J: TRBJ1-1; length: 14; size: -; D: -; V: TRBV27; CDR3: CASSLIYGEGGAFF; DNA: TGTGCCAGCAGTTTAATATATGGGGAAGGGGGAGCTTTCTTT
J: TRBJ2-1; length: 13; size: few; D: TRBD2; V: TRBV20-1; CDR3: CSAREELASEQFF; DNA: TGCAGTGCTAGAGAAGAACTAGCGTCTGAGCAGTTCTTC
J: TRBJ1-4; length: 14; size: many; D: -; V: TRBV12-3/TRBV12-4; CDR3: CASSLTGTGEKLFF; DNA: TGTGCCAGCAGCCTGACAGGCACGGGTGAAAAACTGTTTTTT
J: TRBJ1-2; length: 11; size: -; D: -; V: TRBV28; CDR3: CASRDFYGYTF; DNA: TGTGCCAGCAGGGACTTTTATGGCTACACCTTC
J: TRBJ2-1; length: 16; size: many; D: TRBD2; V: TRBV11-2; CDR3: CASSLDRGGGYNEQFF; DNA: TGTGCCAGCAGCTTAGATCGAGGCGGGGGGTACAATGAGCAGTTCTTC
J: TRBJ2-5; length: 13; size: many; D: -; V: TRBV6-1; CDR3: CASSEEGGETQYF; DNA: TGTGCCAGCAGTGAAGAAGGGGGAGAGACCCAGTACTTC
J: TRBJ2-7; length: 15; size: many; D: -; V: TRBV11-2; CDR3: CASTISRGPSYEQYF; DNA: TGTGCCAGCACCATTTCGCGGGGTCCTTCCTACGAGCAGTACTTC
J: TRBJ1-2; length: 14; size: -; D: -; V: TRBV5-1; CDR3: CASSFGSGLNGYTF; DNA: TGCGCCAGCAGCTTCGGGAGCGGTTTGAATGGCTACACCTTC
J: TRBJ1-2; length: 11; size: many; D: -; V: TRBV20-1; CDR3: CSATNNYGYTF; DNA: TGCAGTGCTACAAATAACTATGGCTACACCTTC
J: TRBJ1-2; length: 14; size: few; D: TRBD1; V: TRBV7-6; CDR3: CASSERGLNYGYTF; DNA: TGTGCCAGCAGCGAGAGGGGGCTCAACTATGGCTACACCTTC
J: TRBJ2-1; length: 16; size: many; D: -; V: TRBV7-8; CDR3: CASSPSSESSYNEQFF; DNA: TGTGCCAGCAGCCCCTCTAGCGAGAGCTCCTACAATGAGCAGTTCTTC
J: TRBJ2-1; length: 13; size: many; D: -; V: TRBV14; CDR3: CASSLAPPTEQFF; DNA: TGTGCCAGCAGCCTTGCCCCACCCACTGAGCAGTTCTTC
J: TRBJ2-1; length: 12; size: -; D: -; V: TRBV12-3/TRBV12-4; CDR3: CASSFTRDEQFF; DNA: TGTGCCAGCAGTTTCACCAGGGATGAGCAGTTCTTC
J: TRBJ2-7; length: 16; size: few; D: -; V: TRBV6-2/TRBV6-3; CDR3: CACSYGPGAEVYEQYF; DNA: TGTGCCTGCAGTTACGGCCCGGGGGCGGAGGTGTACGAGCAGTACTTC
J: TRBJ1-6; length: 13; size: many; D: -; V: TRBV6-1; CDR3: CASSGRGDGPLHF; DNA: TGTGCCAGCAGTGGACGGGGTGATGGACCCCTCCACTTT
J: TRBJ2-4; length: 19; size: few; D: TRBD1; V: TRBV27; CDR3: CASRSTGTGRGLAKNIQYF; DNA: TGTGCCAGCAGATCAACCGGGACAGGGAGGGGGCTAGCCAAAAACATTCAGTACTTC
J: TRBJ2-3; length: 16; size: -; D: TRBD2; V: TRBV7-3; CDR3: CASSVELAGGQDTQYF; DNA: TGTGCCAGCAGCGTAGAACTAGCGGGGGGGCAAGATACGCAGTATTTT
J: TRBJ1-5; length: 16; size: once; D: TRBD1; V: TRBV28; CDR3: CASSSVQTGGNQPQHF; DNA: TGTGCCAGCAGTTCAGTCCAGACAGGGGGCAATCAGCCCCAGCATTTT
J: TRBJ1-2; length: 13; size: -; D: -; V: TRBV29-1; CDR3: CSVEAPREYGYTF; DNA: TGCAGCGTTGAAGCCCCCCGCGAATATGGCTACACCTTC
J: TRBJ2-7; length: 14; size: -; D: -; V: TRBV9; CDR3: CASSAWDGGDEQYF; DNA: TGTGCCAGCAGCGCGTGGGATGGAGGGGACGAGCAGTACTTC
J: TRBJ2-7; length: 14; size: many; D: -; V: TRBV20-1; CDR3: CSALGTQGPHEQYF; DNA: TGCAGTGCACTCGGGACTCAAGGTCCCCACGAGCAGTACTTC
J: TRBJ1-2; length: 17; size: many; D: -; V: TRBV11-2; CDR3: CASSLFLRNQSNYGYTF; DNA: TGTGCCAGCAGCTTATTCTTACGGAACCAATCTAACTATGGCTACACCTTC
J: TRBJ2-2; length: 14; size: -; D: -; V: TRBV28; CDR3: CASSQSGGIRELFF; DNA: TGTGCCAGCAGCCAGTCGGGGGGCATCAGGGAGCTGTTTTTT
J: TRBJ1-3; length: 12; size: many; D: -; V: TRBV30; CDR3: CAWGDAGNTIYF; DNA: TGTGCCTGGGGGGACGCTGGAAACACCATATATTTT
J: TRBJ1-4; length: 14; size: -; D: -; V: TRBV4-3; CDR3: CASSQDRRGGKLFF; DNA: TGCGCCAGCAGCCAAGATCGGCGTGGGGGAAAACTGTTTTTT
J: TRBJ2-5; length: 13; size: many; D: -; V: TRBV28; CDR3: CASSFGQQETQYF; DNA: TGTGCCAGCAGTTTTGGACAGCAAGAGACCCAGTACTTC